This is a list of T cell receptor beta chains from one sample in a study of blood T cells in healthy people across ages. One entry per CDR3 protein, called by TCRdb with MiXCR from the 5' RACE reads. The sample holds 800,000 to 900,000 distinct CDR3 sequences, roughly 60% seen once. Sequences were obtained from blood. All receptors derive from a man aged 25-40 years in good health. Each CDR3 is given with its conserved first and last residue. D genes are given only for firm matches. Size values are once, few and many counts, or a class for expanded clones, and some rows have none.

j_gene	abundance	d_gene	v_gene	CDR3nt	CDR3aa
TRBJ2-3	NA	TRBD2	TRBV12-3/TRBV12-4	TGTGCCAGCAGTTCCAAGACTAGCGGGGGTGATACGCAGTATTTT	CASSSKTSGGDTQYF
TRBJ2-4	few	NA	TRBV6-1	TGTGCCAGCACCCCTCGCCAACAGGGCAAAAACATTCAGTACTTC	CASTPRQQGKNIQYF
TRBJ1-2	NA	NA	TRBV29-1	TGCAGCGTTGGGACAGAAAAGTATGGCTACACCTTC	CSVGTEKYGYTF
TRBJ2-7	NA	NA	TRBV12-3/TRBV12-4	TGTGCCAGCAGTTTTGCAGGGAACCTCGACGAGCAGTACTTC	CASSFAGNLDEQYF
TRBJ2-6	NA	NA	TRBV11-1	TGTGCCAGCAGCTTAGCGACGATCATCGTCTCTGGGGCCAACGTCCTGACTTTC	CASSLATIIVSGANVLTF
TRBJ1-4	few	NA	TRBV7-8	TGTGCCAGCAGCTTAGTGGTCTCCGGACGGTTGAATGAAAAACTGTTTTTT	CASSLVVSGRLNEKLFF
TRBJ2-7	NA	NA	TRBV7-2	TGTGCCAGCAGCCTCCATAGCGCCTCCTACGAGCAGTACTTC	CASSLHSASYEQYF
TRBJ2-1	NA	TRBD2	TRBV20-1	TGCAGTGCACTCAGGACTAGCGGGGGACCCAGCTCCTACAATGAGCAGTTCTTC	CSALRTSGGPSSYNEQFF
TRBJ2-7	NA	NA	TRBV30	TGTGCCTGGAGTGTGGGGGCCGGGTACGAGCAGTACTTC	CAWSVGAGYEQYF
TRBJ2-7	NA	NA	TRBV11-2	TGTGTCAGCAGCTTAGATATAGGGTACTACGCCTACGAGCAGTACTTC	CVSSLDIGYYAYEQYF
TRBJ1-4	NA	NA	TRBV5-1	TGCGCCAGCAGAAGAGGGGAAGATGAAAAACTGTTTTTT	CASRRGEDEKLFF
TRBJ1-2	NA	NA	TRBV25-1	TGTGCCAGCAGTGAATATGTCTCCGGGGGACCCTATGGCTACACCTTC	CASSEYVSGGPYGYTF
TRBJ2-1	NA	NA	TRBV9	TGTGCCAGCAGCCCCCGGACTACCAACAATGAGCAGTTCTTC	CASSPRTTNNEQFF
TRBJ2-1	NA	NA	TRBV2	TGTGCCAGCATCCCGGGACATACCAATGAGCAGTTCTTC	CASIPGHTNEQFF
TRBJ1-2	few	NA	TRBV7-2	TGTGCCAGCACCCAACCCGGGACGGAATACTATGGCTACACCTTC	CASTQPGTEYYGYTF
TRBJ2-5	NA	NA	TRBV20-1	TGCAGTGCTCTTGGACAGTCGCGTTCTGGGACCCAGTACTTC	CSALGQSRSGTQYF
TRBJ2-5	NA	TRBD2	TRBV7-2	TGTGCCAGCAGCCGTATGCCCCTCCCATCTAGCGGGGGGGCTGGGGAGACCCAGTACTTC	CASSRMPLPSSGGAGETQYF
TRBJ2-4	NA	TRBD2	TRBV6-4	TGTGCCAGCAGTGACCCCCTTTTGGGCCTAGCGGGGGGAGCCAAAAACATTCAGTACTTC	CASSDPLLGLAGGAKNIQYF